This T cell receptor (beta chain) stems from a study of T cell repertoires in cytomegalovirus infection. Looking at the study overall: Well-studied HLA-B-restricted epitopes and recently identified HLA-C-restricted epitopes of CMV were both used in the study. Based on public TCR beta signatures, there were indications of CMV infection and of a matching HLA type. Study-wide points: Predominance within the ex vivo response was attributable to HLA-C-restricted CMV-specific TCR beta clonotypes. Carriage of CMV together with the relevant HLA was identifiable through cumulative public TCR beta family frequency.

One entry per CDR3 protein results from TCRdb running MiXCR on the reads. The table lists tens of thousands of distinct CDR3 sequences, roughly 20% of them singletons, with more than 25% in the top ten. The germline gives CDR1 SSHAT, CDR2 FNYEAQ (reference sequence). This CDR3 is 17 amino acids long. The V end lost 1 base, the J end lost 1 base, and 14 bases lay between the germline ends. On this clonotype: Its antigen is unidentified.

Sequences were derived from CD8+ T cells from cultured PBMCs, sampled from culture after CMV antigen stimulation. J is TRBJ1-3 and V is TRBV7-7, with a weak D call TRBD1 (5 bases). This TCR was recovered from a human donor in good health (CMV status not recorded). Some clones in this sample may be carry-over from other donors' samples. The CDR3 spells CASSLVPRDGSGNTIYF. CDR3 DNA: TGTGCCAGCAGCTTAGTTCCCCGGGACGGGTCTGGAAACACCATATATTTT. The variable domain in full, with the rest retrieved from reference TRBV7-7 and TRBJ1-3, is GAGVSQSPRYKVTKRGQDVTLRCDPISSHATLYWYQQALGQGPEFLTYFNYEAQPDKSGLPSDRFSAERPEGSISTLTIQRTEQRDSAMYRCASSLVPRDGSGNTIYFGEGSWLTVV.